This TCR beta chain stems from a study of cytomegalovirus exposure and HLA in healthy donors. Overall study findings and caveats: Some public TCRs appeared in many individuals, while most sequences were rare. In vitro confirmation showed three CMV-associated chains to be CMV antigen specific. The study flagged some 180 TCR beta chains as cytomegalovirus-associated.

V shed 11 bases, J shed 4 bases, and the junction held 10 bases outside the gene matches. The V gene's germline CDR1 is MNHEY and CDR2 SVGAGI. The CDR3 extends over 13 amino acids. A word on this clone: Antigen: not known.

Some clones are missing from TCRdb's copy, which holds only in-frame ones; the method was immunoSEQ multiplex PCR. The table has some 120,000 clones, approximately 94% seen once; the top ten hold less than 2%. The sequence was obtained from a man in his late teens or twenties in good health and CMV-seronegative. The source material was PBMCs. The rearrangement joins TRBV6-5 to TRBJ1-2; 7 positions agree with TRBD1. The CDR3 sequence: CACQSRDSYGYTF. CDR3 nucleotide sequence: TGTGCCTGTCAATCCCGGGACAGCTATGGCTACACCTTC.